This TCR beta chain derives from a study of blood T cell repertoires in COVID-19. Original processing methods: Estimation of nucleated cell counts was performed using reference gene primer amplification. Here immunoSEQ multiplex PCR was the method, and the copy in TCRdb shows in-frame clones only, minus some. Clone size and V and J calls were adopted from that table, with D and trimming inferred from the DNA. The sample gives around 170,000 clones, 70% to 90% of which show up once; approximately 4% is in the top ten. Germline V CDR1 and CDR2: LNHDA, SQIVND (reference sequence). The CDR3 extends over 17 amino acids. Trimming took 4 bases from V and 0 from J, leaving 19 bases between them.

The rearrangement links TRBV19 to TRBJ2-7; possible D gene TRBD2, 5 bases. Sequencing was performed on peripheral blood. The clonotype was recovered from a woman aged 70-85 years with acute or convalescent COVID-19. CDR3 residues: CASSSLLLPGNSYEQYF. In nucleotides, the CDR3 is TGTGCCAGTAGTAGCCTATTATTGCCCGGGAACTCCTACGAGCAGTACTTC.